The 8 T cell receptor beta chains reported below all come from one sample, sequenced in a study of T and B cells in COVID-19 patients. TRB rearrangements were amplified by multiplex PCR with BIOMED2 TRB-A/B primers. TCRdb re-derived calls from the multiplex PCR reads in MiXCR, one entry per CDR3 protein. The table shows about 15,000 distinct CDR3 sequences, with over 25% occurring only once. Blood genomic DNA input for TRB amplification was 250-500 ng. The material sequenced was blood. Every receptor here comes from a human donor who had recovered from COVID-19.

This clonotype was detected only a few times. In nucleotides, the CDR3 is TGTGCCAGCAGCTTGCTGACAGGGACCCCCTATAATTCACCCCTCCACTTT. Translating it yields CASSLLTGTPYNSPLHF. V usage is TRBV5-6 and J usage is TRBJ1-6; 7 positions match TRBD1. CDR1 is SGHDT and CDR2 is YYEEEE in the germline V gene. Losses at the gene ends were 1 base for V and 2 bases for J; bases not matched to a gene: 6. CDR3 length equals 17 residues.

As regards this clonotype: A read error may explain this, as a much larger clone is one base away. The rearrangement links TRBV6-5 to TRBJ1-6, with 7 bases aligning to TRBD1. The CDR3 covers 16 residues. Germline V gene lookup returns CDR1 MNHEY and CDR2 SVGAGI. The junction had 10 bases not matched to a gene; V was cut back by 4 bases and J by 7 bases. The CDR3 protein is CASSSRQGSPNSPLHF. CDR3 coding DNA: TGTGCCAGCAGTTCTCGACAGGGATCCCCAAATTCACCCCTCCACTTT.

This clonotype was counted a few times. This chain uses TRBV5-1 with TRBJ2-4; a possible D gene is TRBD2 (5 bases). Germline CDR1 SGHRS, CDR2 YFSETQ. The V gene lost 0 bases and the J gene lost 9 bases, with 13 bases spanning the gap. The CDR3 is made up of 14 amino acids. The CDR3 loop is CASSLELGDGIQYF. In DNA form, the CDR3 reads TGCGCCAGCAGCTTGGAACTAGGAGACGGCATTCAGTACTTC.

By share, this clonotype ranks as medium-sized. The genes are TRBV15 and TRBJ2-7; 7 positions match TRBD2. Per the germline V gene, CDR1 is LNHNV and CDR2 is YYDKDF (reference sequence). CDR3 length: 15 residues. J lost 6 bases, V lost 3 bases, and 11 bases had no gene match. CDR3 amino acids: CATSRVEAGPAEQYF. The CDR3 DNA follows: TGTGCCACCAGCAGGGTTGAAGCGGGGCCCGCCGAGCAGTACTTC.

The chain links TRBV7-3 to TRBJ2-1; 10 positions match TRBD2. Germline lookup yields CDR1 SGHTA and CDR2 FQGTGA. The CDR3 has 15 amino acids. J lost 2 bases, V lost 5 bases, and 3 bases had no gene match. In DNA, the CDR3 is TGTGCCAGCAGCCGAGCGGGGGGGCCCTACAATGAGCAGTTCTTC. Translated: CASSRAGGPYNEQFF.

V and J are TRBV6-1 and TRBJ1-2; unclear D gene. Per the germline V gene, CDR1 is MNHNS and CDR2 is SASEGT. Trimming took off 1 base at V and 4 bases at J, with 7 bases between the two ends. The CDR3 totals 13 residues. The CDR3 sequence: CASSEGESYGYTF. DNA for the CDR3: TGTGCCAGCAGTGAAGGGGAATCCTATGGCTACACCTTC.

This chain connects TRBV12-3 or TRBV12-4 to TRBJ2-3; D is possibly TRBD1 (6 bases). CDR3 length equals 15 residues. Deletions cut 1 base from V and 6 bases from J, with 14 bases between. The CDR3 DNA sequence: TGTGCCAGCAGTTTAGTACAGGGTCGGTCCGATACGCAGTATTTT. Protein product: CASSLVQGRSDTQYF.

The chain combines TRBV10-2 with TRBJ2-5; D is perhaps TRBD2 (6 bases). The CDR3 runs 19 residues. V lost 0 bases, J lost 2 bases, and 22 bases lay in between. CDR1 is WSHSY and CDR2 is SAAADI in the germline V gene. The CDR3: CASSESDGGRETVQETQYF. CDR3 DNA sequence: TGCGCCAGCAGTGAGTCGGACGGGGGACGTGAGACTGTGCAAGAGACCCAGTACTTC.